Listed below are T cell receptor beta chains from one sample, sequenced in a study of T cell changes during pregnancy in multiple sclerosis. TCRdb's table, derived via immunoSEQ multiplex PCR, lists solely in-frame clones and lacks some. This repertoire shows 75,000 to 80,000 clones, about 92% found once; its top ten account for just over 2.5%. The input for sequencing was peripheral blood, taken after pregnancy. The receptors here all came from a female donor in good health, enrolled as a control in a pregnancy study. CDR3s include the opening cysteine and the closing phenylalanine or tryptophan. A D gene is named only where the DNA matches it firmly. Only some rows state a clone size, as once, few, many or a class for expanded clones.

CDR3aa,CDR3nt,v_gene,abundance,j_gene,d_gene
CASSLFGTGGYNEQFF,TGTGCCAGCAGTTTATTTGGGACAGGAGGCTACAATGAGCAGTTCTTC,TRBV27,NA,TRBJ2-1,TRBD1
CASTGSRDRGLNRGYTF,TGTGCCAGTACCGGGTCTCGGGACAGGGGGCTGAATCGCGGCTACACCTTC,TRBV19,NA,TRBJ1-2,TRBD1
CASSVGRGNYGYTF,TGTGCCAGCAGCGTAGGGAGAGGGAACTATGGCTACACCTTC,TRBV9,NA,TRBJ1-2,NA
CASSRGGSRFF,TGCGCCAGCAGTCGGGGCGGGAGCCGGTTCTTC,TRBV5-1,NA,TRBJ2-1,TRBD2
CASSVEAGSYNEQFF,TGTGCCAGCAGCGTAGAGGCGGGCTCCTACAATGAGCAGTTCTTC,TRBV9,NA,TRBJ2-1,NA
CASRSGTVSLAKNIQYF,TGTGCCAGCAGGTCCGGGACAGTCTCTCTAGCCAAAAACATTCAGTACTTC,TRBV2,NA,TRBJ2-4,TRBD1
CASSDQEGQPQHF,TGTGCCAGCAGTGACCAGGAAGGCCAGCCCCAGCATTTT,TRBV25-1,once,TRBJ1-5,NA
CASSGETGEGTEAFF,TGTGCCAGCAGCGGGGAGACAGGGGAAGGCACTGAAGCTTTCTTT,TRBV9,NA,TRBJ1-1,TRBD1
CASSVVAQDTQYF,TGTGCCAGCAGCGTAGTAGCTCAAGATACGCAGTATTTT,TRBV9,few,TRBJ2-3,NA
CASSSGGPSFFEQYF,TGTGCCAGCAGCTCAGGGGGACCTTCCTTTTTCGAGCAGTACTTC,TRBV7-6,NA,TRBJ2-7,TRBD1
CASSELGLAGMSEQFF,TGTGCCAGCAGTGAACTAGGACTAGCGGGGATGAGTGAGCAGTTCTTC,TRBV2,NA,TRBJ2-1,TRBD2
CASTPGTYSYEQYF,TGTGCCAGCACCCCCGGGACTTACTCCTACGAGCAGTACTTC,TRBV28,NA,TRBJ2-7,NA
CACSGQYNSPLHF,TGTGCCTGCTCCGGACAGTATAATTCACCCCTCCACTTT,TRBV30,NA,TRBJ1-6,NA
CASSLTGPNTGELFF,TGTGCCAGCAGCTTAACAGGGCCGAACACCGGGGAGCTGTTTTTT,TRBV7-2,NA,TRBJ2-2,NA
CASSQESGRTYEQYF,TGTGCCAGCAGCCAAGAAAGTGGGAGGACCTACGAGCAGTACTTC,TRBV4-2,NA,TRBJ2-7,NA
CSVADYLGTPTAPGEQFF,TGCAGCGTCGCGGACTACCTCGGGACTCCAACGGCGCCCGGTGAGCAGTTCTTC,TRBV29-1,NA,TRBJ2-1,NA
CASTRRGTPAGANVLTF,TGTGCCAGCACCCGTAGGGGAACACCCGCGGGGGCCAACGTCCTGACTTTC,TRBV7-9,NA,TRBJ2-6,NA
CATSRDLGQETQYF,TGTGCCACCAGCAGAGATCTCGGCCAAGAGACCCAGTACTTC,TRBV15,NA,TRBJ2-5,NA
CASSLFPVRNTEAFF,TGCGCCAGCAGCTTGTTTCCGGTTCGGAACACTGAAGCTTTCTTT,TRBV5-1,NA,TRBJ1-1,NA
CASTPSGGQETQYF,TGTGCCAGCACCCCTAGCGGGGGCCAAGAGACCCAGTACTTC,TRBV7-9,NA,TRBJ2-5,TRBD2
CAWSVSPLLEKYEQYF,TGTGCCTGGAGTGTAAGTCCGCTCCTAGAAAAATACGAGCAGTACTTC,TRBV30,NA,TRBJ2-7,NA
CASSSLTPGHRSYGYTF,TGTGCCAGCAGCTCCCTCACTCCGGGACACCGCTCCTATGGCTACACCTTC,TRBV7-9,NA,TRBJ1-2,NA
CASSQTGSEAYEQYF,TGTGCCAGCAGCCAGACAGGGAGCGAGGCCTACGAGCAGTACTTC,TRBV7-2,NA,TRBJ2-7,TRBD1